Listed below are T cell receptor beta chains from one sample, sequenced in a study of shared clonotypes between healthy human individuals. The protocol was immunoSEQ multiplex PCR, while the TCRdb copy is restricted to in-frame clones and leaves out a portion. In the table there are 2 million to 2.5 million clones, 85% to 95% of which are singletons. Sequenced input: naive CD4+ T cells from PBMCs. The source is a man in his late teens or twenties in good health. Some clones in this sample may be carry-over from other donors' samples. CDR3s include the opening cysteine and the closing phenylalanine or tryptophan. D genes are given only for firm matches. Rows give clone size only sometimes, using once, few, many, or a class for an expanded clone.

j_call clone_size v_call d_call cdr3_nt cdr3_aa
TRBJ2-3 - TRBV7-2 - TGTGCCAGCAGCTCAGACTCGCCCTCGCAGTATTTT CASSSDSPSQYF
TRBJ1-1 - TRBV7-2 - TGTGCCAGCAGGGAGGGGACTGAAGCTTTCTTT CASREGTEAFF
TRBJ1-2 - TRBV11-2 - TGTGCCAGCAGCCTGGCTAACTATGGCTACACCTTC CASSLANYGYTF
TRBJ1-2 - TRBV28 - TGTGCCAGCAGTTTGCGGGACTACTATGGCTACACCTTC CASSLRDYYGYTF
TRBJ2-5 - TRBV27 - TGTGCCAGCAGTTTATCCTCGGCAGGAACCAAGACCCAGTACTTC CASSLSSAGTKTQYF
TRBJ1-5 - TRBV19 TRBD1 TGTGCCAGTAGTATAGTCCGGCCAGGGGGTAATCAGCCCCAGCATTTT CASSIVRPGGNQPQHF
TRBJ1-1 - TRBV5-1 - TGCGCCAGCAGCTTGGGGATCCCTGGGACTGAAGCTTTCTTT CASSLGIPGTEAFF
TRBJ2-7 - TRBV28 - TGTGCCAGCAGCCTAGCCGAACCCTACGAGCAGTACTTC CASSLAEPYEQYF
TRBJ1-1 few TRBV10-3 - TGTGCCATCAGTGACCCTAATGGAGGTACTGAAGCTTTCTTT CAISDPNGGTEAFF
TRBJ1-1 - TRBV28 - TGTGCCAGCAGTTTAGGCCCTCGGACAGTACGGGCTTTCTTT CASSLGPRTVRAFF
TRBJ1-5 - TRBV15 - TGTGCCACCAGCAGAGAAAGGCCGCTGGCCCAGCCCCAGCATTTT CATSRERPLAQPQHF
TRBJ1-4 - TRBV7-8 - TGTGCCAGCAGCAGGCCCTCGGCGGCAACTAATGAAAAACTGTTTTTT CASSRPSAATNEKLFF
TRBJ2-5 - TRBV6-1 - TGTGCCAGCGGCGGGACGACGCAAGAGACCCAGTACTTC CASGGTTQETQYF
TRBJ2-7 - TRBV28 - TGTGCCAGCAGTTTCTCGGCAGGGGGGATCTACGAGCAGTACTTC CASSFSAGGIYEQYF
TRBJ1-5 few TRBV11-2 - TGTGCCAGCAGCAAGGGTAGCAATCAGCCCCAGCATTTT CASSKGSNQPQHF
TRBJ2-7 - TRBV28 - TGTGCCAGCAGTTGGACTCATTCCTACGAGCAGTACTTC CASSWTHSYEQYF
TRBJ2-2 - TRBV27 - TGTGCCAGCTCTCGGACCCACCCCTCCAACACCGGGGAGCTGTTTTTT CASSRTHPSNTGELFF
TRBJ2-1 - TRBV5-4 - TGTGCCAGCAGCATCGGGACAACGAGCTCCTACAATGAGCAGTTCTTC CASSIGTTSSYNEQFF
TRBJ2-7 once TRBV7-2 - TGTGCCAGCAGCGACGCCCCTAGGATTCCCTTCGAGCAGTACTTC CASSDAPRIPFEQYF
TRBJ2-4 - TRBV21-1 - TGTGCCAGCAGCAGAAACCCGAAAGGGGTAGCCAAAAACATTCAGTACTTC CASSRNPKGVAKNIQYF
TRBJ1-2 - TRBV29-1 - TGCAGCACATCCACCCAGGGTTTAGAAGGCTATGGCTACACCTTC CSTSTQGLEGYGYTF
TRBJ1-5 - TRBV2 - TGTGCCAGCTCGATGGGCCAGTCTTTGCCCCAGCATTTT CASSMGQSLPQHF
TRBJ2-6 - TRBV10-3 - TGTGCCATCAGTGTGGGAGGCTCTGGGGCCAACGTCCTGACTTTC CAISVGGSGANVLTF
TRBJ1-5 - TRBV7-8 - TGTGCCAGCAGCCCAACAATTCCGGGATTAGGGGGTCAGCCCCAGCATTTT CASSPTIPGLGGQPQHF
TRBJ1-4 - TRBV5-6 - TGTGCCAGCAGCCGGGGTTGGGGCGGCTCTGAAAAACTGTTTTTT CASSRGWGGSEKLFF
TRBJ1-2 once TRBV28 TRBD1 TGTGCCAGCAGTTTGCCTACCGGGACAGGGGGCGCGCTCGCTATGGGCTACACCTTC CASSLPTGTGGALAMGYTF
TRBJ2-1 - TRBV28 - TGTGCCAGCAGGGGGGACTCCCCCACTCAGTTCTTC CASRGDSPTQFF
TRBJ2-2 - TRBV27 TRBD1 TGTGCCAGCAGTTTATTAGCTGCAGGGGGCACCGGGGAGCTGTTTTTT CASSLLAAGGTGELFF
TRBJ2-2 - TRBV9 - TGTGCCAGCAGCGTAGCTACGGGGCTGAACACCGGGGAGCTGTTTTTT CASSVATGLNTGELFF
TRBJ2-2 - TRBV5-1 - TGCGCCAGCAGCTCGCTACTAGCCGGGGATACCGGGGAGCTGTTTTTT CASSSLLAGDTGELFF
TRBJ1-5 - TRBV2 - TGTGCCAGCAGCGTTGGTACTCCGCCCCAGCATTTT CASSVGTPPQHF
TRBJ2-7 - TRBV6-1 - TGTGCCAGCAGTGAACACTTTTCGAGACCGTCCTACGAGCAGTACTTC CASSEHFSRPSYEQYF
TRBJ2-1 - TRBV6-5 - TGTGCCAGCAGGTCCGGACGGACCTACAATGAGCAGTTCTTC CASRSGRTYNEQFF
TRBJ2-7 - TRBV30 - TGTGCCTGGACCAAGGGTTCCTACGAGCAGTACTTC CAWTKGSYEQYF
TRBJ2-7 - TRBV5-4 - TGTGCCAGCAGCTTGCGAGGTTGGAGCTACGAGCAGTACTTC CASSLRGWSYEQYF
TRBJ2-1 once TRBV6-5 - TGTGCCAGCAGTTGGACTGATACGGATGAGCAGTTCTTC CASSWTDTDEQFF
TRBJ2-2 - TRBV5-1 - TGCGCCAGCAGCTTGATACCGAGAGGGAACACCGGGGAGCTGTTTTTT CASSLIPRGNTGELFF
TRBJ1-1 few TRBV10-1 - TGCGCCAGCAGTGAGAGGGGGGATAACACTGAAGCTTTCTTT CASSERGDNTEAFF
TRBJ1-5 - TRBV10-3 - TGTGCCATCAGTGAAGTCAGGGTTGGTCAGCCCCAGCATTTT CAISEVRVGQPQHF
TRBJ2-1 - TRBV28 - TGTGCCAGCAGTTCCCTGTCTTGGGACACCGACAATGAGCAGTTCTTC CASSSLSWDTDNEQFF